This TCR beta chain stems from a study of technical replicates of blood from a handful of donors. TCRdb's copy holds only in-frame clones and misses some; the assay was immunoSEQ multiplex PCR. The table includes roughly 60,000 clones, more than 85% detected once. Germline V CDR1 and CDR2: KGHSH, LQKENI. This CDR3 region has 13 residues. Unmatched junction bases numbered 6, after V lost 3 bases and J lost 8 bases. The TCR was taken from a human donor in good health. Some clones in this sample may be carry-over from other donors' samples. Sample: PBMCs. The gene calls are TRBV18 and TRBJ1-2, with 7 bases aligning to TRBD1. The CDR3 nucleotides are TGTGCCAGCTCACCGATCACAGGGGAGGGCTACACCTTC. This codes for CASSPITGEGYTF.